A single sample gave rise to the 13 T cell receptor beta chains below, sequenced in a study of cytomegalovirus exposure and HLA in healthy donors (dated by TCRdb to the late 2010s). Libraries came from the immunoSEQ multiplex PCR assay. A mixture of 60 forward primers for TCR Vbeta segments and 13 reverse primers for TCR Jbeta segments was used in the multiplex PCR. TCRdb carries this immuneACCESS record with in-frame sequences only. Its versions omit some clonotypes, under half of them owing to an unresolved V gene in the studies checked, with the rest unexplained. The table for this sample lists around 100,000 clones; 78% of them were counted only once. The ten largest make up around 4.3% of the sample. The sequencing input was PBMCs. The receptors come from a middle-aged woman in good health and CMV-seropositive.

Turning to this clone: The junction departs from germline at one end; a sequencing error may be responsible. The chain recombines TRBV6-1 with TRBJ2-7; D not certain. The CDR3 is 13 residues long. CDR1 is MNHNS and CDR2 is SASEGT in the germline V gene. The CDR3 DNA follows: TGTGCCAGCAGTGAAGTTGTGGGCTCCCACGGCGACTTC. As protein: CASSEVVGSHGDF.

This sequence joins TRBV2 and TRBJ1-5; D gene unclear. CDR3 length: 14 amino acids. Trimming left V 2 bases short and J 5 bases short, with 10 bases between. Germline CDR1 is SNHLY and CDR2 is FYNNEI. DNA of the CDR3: TGTGCCAGCAGTGAAATCCTTTCGGATCAGCCCCAGCATTTT. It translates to CASSEILSDQPQHF.

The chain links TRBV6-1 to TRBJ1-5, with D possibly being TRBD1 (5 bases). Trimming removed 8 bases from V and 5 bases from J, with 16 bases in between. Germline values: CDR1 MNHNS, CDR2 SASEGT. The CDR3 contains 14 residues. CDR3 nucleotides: TGTGCCAGCCGGGACTCAACCCGGGATCAGCCCCAGCATTTT. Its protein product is CASRDSTRDQPQHF.

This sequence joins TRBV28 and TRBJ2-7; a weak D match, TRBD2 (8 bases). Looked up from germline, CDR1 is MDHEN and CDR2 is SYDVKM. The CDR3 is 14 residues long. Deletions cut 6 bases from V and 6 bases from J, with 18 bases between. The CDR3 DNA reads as TGTGCCAGCAGCCGGGGGGGACAGCCTCCCGAGCAGTACTTC. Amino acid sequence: CASSRGGQPPEQYF.

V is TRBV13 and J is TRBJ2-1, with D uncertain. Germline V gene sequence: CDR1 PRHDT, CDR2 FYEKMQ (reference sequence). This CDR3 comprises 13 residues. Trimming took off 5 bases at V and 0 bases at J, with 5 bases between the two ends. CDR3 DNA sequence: TGTGCCAGCAGCCCGAGCTCCTACAATGAGCAGTTCTTC. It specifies CASSPSSYNEQFF.

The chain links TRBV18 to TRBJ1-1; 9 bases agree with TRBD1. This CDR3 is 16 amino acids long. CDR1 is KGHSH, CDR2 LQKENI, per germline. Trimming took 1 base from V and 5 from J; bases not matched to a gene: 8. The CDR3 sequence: CASSPLGQGTRTEAFF. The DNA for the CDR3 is TGTGCCAGCTCACCACTGGGACAGGGTACGAGGACTGAAGCTTTCTTT.

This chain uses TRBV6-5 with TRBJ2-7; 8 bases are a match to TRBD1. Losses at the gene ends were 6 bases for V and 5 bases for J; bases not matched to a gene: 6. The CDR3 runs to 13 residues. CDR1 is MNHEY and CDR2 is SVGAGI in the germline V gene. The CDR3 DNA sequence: TGTGCCAGCAGCTCGACAGGGGATAACGAGCAGTACTTC. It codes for CASSSTGDNEQYF.

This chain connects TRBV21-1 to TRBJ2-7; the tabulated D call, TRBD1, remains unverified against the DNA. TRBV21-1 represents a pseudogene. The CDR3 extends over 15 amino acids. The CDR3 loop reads CASSGRTGKLYEQYF. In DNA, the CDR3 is TGTGCCAGCAGCGGTCGGACAGGGAAACTCTACGAGCAGTACTTC.

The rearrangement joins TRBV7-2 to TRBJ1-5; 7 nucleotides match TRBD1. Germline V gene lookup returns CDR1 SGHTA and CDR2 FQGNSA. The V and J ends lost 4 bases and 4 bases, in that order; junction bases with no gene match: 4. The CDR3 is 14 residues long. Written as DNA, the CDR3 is TGTGCCAGCAGCTCACAGGGGTTAAATCAGCCCCAGCATTTT. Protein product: CASSSQGLNQPQHF.

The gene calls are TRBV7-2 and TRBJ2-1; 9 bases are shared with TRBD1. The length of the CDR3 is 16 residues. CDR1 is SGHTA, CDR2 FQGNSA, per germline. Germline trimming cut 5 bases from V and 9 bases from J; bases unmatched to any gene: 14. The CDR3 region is CASSLTPGQGGGEQFF. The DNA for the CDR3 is TGTGCCAGCAGCCTCACTCCGGGACAGGGAGGAGGTGAGCAGTTCTTC. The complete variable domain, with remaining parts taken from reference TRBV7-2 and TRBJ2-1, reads GAGVSQSPSNKVTEKGKDVELRCDPISGHTALYWYRQSLGQGLEFLIYFQGNSAPDKSGLPSDRFSAERTGGSVSTLTIQRTQQEDSAVYLCASSLTPGQGGGEQFFGPGTRLTVL.

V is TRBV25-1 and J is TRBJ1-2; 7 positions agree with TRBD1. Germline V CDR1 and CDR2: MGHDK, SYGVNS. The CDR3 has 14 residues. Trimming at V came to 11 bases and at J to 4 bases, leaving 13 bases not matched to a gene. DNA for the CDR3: TGTGCCTCCTCCCCAGATCGACAGGGCTATGGCTACACCTTC. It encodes CASSPDRQGYGYTF.

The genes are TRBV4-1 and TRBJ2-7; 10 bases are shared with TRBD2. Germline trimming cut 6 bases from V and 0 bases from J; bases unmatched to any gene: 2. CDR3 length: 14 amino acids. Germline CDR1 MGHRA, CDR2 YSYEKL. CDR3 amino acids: CASRPSGSSYEQYF. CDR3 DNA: TGCGCCAGCAGGCCTAGCGGGAGCTCCTACGAGCAGTACTTC.

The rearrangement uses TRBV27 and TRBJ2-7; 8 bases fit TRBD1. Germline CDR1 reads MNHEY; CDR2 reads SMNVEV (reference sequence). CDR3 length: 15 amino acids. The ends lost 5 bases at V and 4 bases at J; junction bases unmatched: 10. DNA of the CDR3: TGTGCCAGCAGTAGTTCCCCCAGGGGGCAGTACGAGCAGTACTTC. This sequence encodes CASSSSPRGQYEQYF.